This entry describes one TCR beta chain. Germline V gene data show CDR1 as SEHNR and CDR2 as FQNEAQ (reference sequence). Trimming shortened V by 4 bases and J by 9 bases, and 16 bases separated the two germline ends. The CDR3 extends over 15 amino acids. How the authors handled the data: Using reference gene primer amplification, nucleated cell counts were estimated. Data came from immunoSEQ multiplex PCR; TCRdb stores just in-frame clones and leaves some out. V and J calls and clone size are copied from that table; D and trimming were computed from the DNA. Among about 80,000 clones listed, 80% were seen once. The record originates from a study of blood T cell repertoires in COVID-19. Study background: Both acute and convalescent COVID-19 samples were obtained from the United States, Italy and Spain. T cells, B-cell-depleted T cells, or PBMCs supplied cDNA or gDNA.

The rearrangement joins TRBV7-9 to TRBJ1-6; D unclear. Sequencing used peripheral blood. The TCR comes from a woman between 40 and 50 years old with active or convalescent COVID-19. The CDR3: CASSSRNTEGSPLHF. The CDR3 DNA reads as TGTGCCAGCAGCTCGCGGAATACCGAGGGTTCACCCCTCCACTTT.